These 24 T cell receptor beta chains were sequenced from one sample in a study of cytomegalovirus exposure and HLA in healthy donors. PCR involved 60 Vbeta and 13 Jbeta primers. Sequenced by immunoSEQ multiplex PCR; TCRdb stores in-frame clones only, minus some. The data show 250,000 to 350,000 clones, 80% to 90% seen once. The sample comprised PBMCs. These receptors all come from a man aged 35 to 55 in good health and CMV-seropositive.

V usage is TRBV5-4 and J usage is TRBJ1-5; D may be TRBD1 (5 bases). Germline-derived CDR1 and CDR2 are SGHNT and YYREEE (reference sequence). V dropped 2 bases and J dropped 2 bases, with 11 bases sitting between them. The CDR3 spans 15 residues. CDR3 residues: CASSFGGEGNQPQHF. CDR3 DNA sequence: TGTGCCAGCAGCTTCGGGGGAGAGGGCAATCAGCCCCAGCATTTT. The full variable domain, rest sourced from reference TRBV5-4 and TRBJ1-5, is ETGVTQSPTHLIKTRGQQVTLRCSSQSGHNTVSWYQQALGQGPQFIFQYYREEENGRGNFPPRFSGLQFPNYSSELNVNALELDDSALYLCASSFGGEGNQPQHFGDGTRLSIL.

The V call is TRBV7-9, the J call TRBJ2-5; no definite D call. CDR3 length: 11 amino acids. Germline loops: CDR1 SEHNR, CDR2 FQNEAQ (reference sequence). The V and J ends lost 3 bases and 3 bases respectively, with 2 bases between them. The CDR3 DNA follows: TGTGCCAGCAGCTTTAAAGAGACCCAGTACTTC. Its translation is CASSFKETQYF.

This clone was seen only once. The rearrangement links TRBV4-1 to TRBJ2-7; D is possibly TRBD2 (6 bases). Germline V CDR1 and CDR2: MGHRA, YSYEKL. CDR3 size: 15 residues. V lost 0 bases and J lost 7, with 16 bases in between. CDR3 in amino acids: CASSQEGDWPIEQYF. The CDR3 DNA reads as TGCGCCAGCAGCCAAGAAGGGGACTGGCCGATTGAGCAGTACTTC.

This chain connects TRBV18 to TRBJ2-1; 9 bases are shared with TRBD2. J gave up 4 bases and V 0 bases, and 4 bases lay outside the gene matches. Germline lookup yields CDR1 KGHSH and CDR2 LQKENI. The CDR3 contains 16 residues. The CDR3 region has the DNA TGTGCCAGCTCACCACCGGGACTAGCAGAATACAATGAGCAGTTCTTC. Translation gives CASSPPGLAEYNEQFF.

The gene calls are TRBV4-3 and TRBJ1-4, with no clear D. This CDR3 is built from 15 residues. Germline V gives CDR1 LGHNA, CDR2 YSLEER. V was pared by 0 bases and J by 8 bases, with 13 bases between. CDR3 sequence reads: CASSQDGRAREKLFF. The CDR3 bases are TGCGCCAGCAGCCAAGATGGGAGGGCCCGCGAAAAACTGTTTTTT.

The chain carries TRBV5-1 and TRBJ1-2; D not certain. This CDR3 has 12 amino acids. Germline V lookup: CDR1 SGHRS, CDR2 YFSETQ. V was clipped by 0 bases and J by 6 bases, with 6 bases between them. CDR3 DNA sequence: TGCGCCAGCAGCTTGGAAGCCCATGGCTACACCTTC. Its translation is CASSLEAHGYTF.

This clone was observed once. The CDR3 protein is CASSLPRGQETQYF. The CDR3, as DNA: TGTGCCAGCAGCTTACCCCGGGGTCAAGAGACCCAGTACTTC. The V gene is TRBV7-9, the J gene TRBJ2-5; perhaps TRBD2 as D (5 bases). Germline CDR1 is SEHNR and CDR2 is FQNEAQ (reference sequence). The CDR3 loop spans 14 amino acids. With 2 bases removed from V and 2 bases from J, the gap between germline ends came to 9 bases. The complete variable domain, with remaining parts taken from reference TRBV7-9 and TRBJ2-5, reads DTGVSQNPRHKITKRGQNVTFRCDPISEHNRLYWYRQTLGQGPEFLTYFQNEAQLEKSRLLSDRFSAERPKGSFSTLEIQRTEQGDSAMYLCASSLPRGQETQYFGPGTRLLVL.

The V gene is TRBV10-3, the J gene TRBJ2-3, with a weak D call TRBD2 (6 bases). The CDR3 consists of 14 residues. V gave up 6 bases and J gave up 3 bases, with 13 bases separating them. Germline values: CDR1 ENHRY, CDR2 SYGVKD. The CDR3 sequence is CAIRPGSRTDTQYF. CDR3 bases: TGTGCCATCAGGCCCGGGAGTCGGACAGATACGCAGTATTTT.

The chain is built from TRBV4-1 and TRBJ1-2; 7 bases are shared with TRBD1. The germline CDR1 and CDR2 sequences are MGHRA and YSYEKL. The CDR3 runs 16 residues. Trimming cost V 1 base and J 2 bases; bases outside gene matches: 7. The DNA for the CDR3 is TGCGCCAGCAGCCAAGCCGGGACAGCCTGGAACTATGGCTACACCTTC. This translates into CASSQAGTAWNYGYTF.

The chain recombines TRBV7-8 with TRBJ2-5; 10 positions match TRBD2. The CDR3 totals 17 residues. CDR1 is SGHVS, CDR2 FQNEAQ, per germline. Trimming at V came to 5 bases and at J to 1 base, leaving 10 bases not matched to a gene. Here the CDR3 reads CASSPGLAGEVQETQYF. CDR3 sequence (DNA): TGTGCCAGCAGCCCCGGTCTAGCGGGAGAGGTCCAAGAGACCCAGTACTTC.

The V call is TRBV4-2, the J call TRBJ1-6; TRBD1 agrees at 7 bases. The germline gives CDR1 LGHNA, CDR2 YNFKEQ. V was pared by 4 bases and J by 11 bases, with 17 bases of the junction left unmatched. This CDR3 is 17 amino acids long. CDR3 nucleotide sequence: TGTGCCAGCAGCCTCCTCCCCGCCGGGGACAGTGGAGCACCCCTCCACTTT. Translation gives CASSLLPAGDSGAPLHF.

The sample holds many counts of this clone. V is TRBV6-1 and J is TRBJ1-1, with D unresolved. Germline V gene lookup returns CDR1 MNHNS and CDR2 SASEGT. V was cut by 3 bases and J by 1 base, with 6 bases left in between. This CDR3 comprises 13 residues. The CDR3 DNA is TGTGCCAGCAGTGAGGAGGGGAACACTGAAGCTTTCTTT. It encodes CASSEEGNTEAFF.

V is TRBV2 and J is TRBJ1-5; TRBD1 agrees at 9 bases. Trimming at V came to 8 bases and at J to 0 bases, leaving 5 bases not matched to a gene. The length of the CDR3 is 15 residues. Germline CDR1 is SNHLY and CDR2 is FYNNEI. The CDR3 DNA sequence: TGTGCCAGCGGGGGACAGGGACTTAGCAATCAGCCCCAGCATTTT. Encoded protein: CASGGQGLSNQPQHF.

The chain couples TRBV7-8 to TRBJ2-5; tentative D call: TRBD2 (5 bases). Trimming removed 0 bases at V and 4 bases at J, with 12 bases between. CDR1 SGHVS and CDR2 FQNEAQ come from the germline V gene. The CDR3 has 15 amino acids. This CDR3 reads CASSLANGEGETQYF. CDR3 DNA sequence: TGTGCCAGCAGCTTAGCGAACGGGGAAGGAGAGACCCAGTACTTC. Using reference TRBV7-8 and TRBJ2-5 for the parts outside the CDR3, the full variable domain is GAGVSQSPRYKVAKRGQDVALRCDPISGHVSLFWYQQALGQGPEFLTYFQNEAQLDKSGLPSDRFFAERPEGSVSTLKIQRTQQEDSAVYLCASSLANGEGETQYFGPGTRLLVL.

This clone was seen once. The chain joins TRBV7-9 to TRBJ2-1, with D maybe TRBD1 (5 bases). The germline V and J ends were trimmed by 4 bases and 9 bases, with 19 bases remaining between them. The CDR3 is 15 amino acids. CDR1 SEHNR and CDR2 FQNEAQ come from the germline V gene (reference sequence). CDR3 DNA: TGTGCCAGCAGCTCCTACCGCCTGGAAAGGGGTGAGCAGTTCTTC. Encoded protein: CASSSYRLERGEQFF.

This clone showed up just a few times. The chain uses TRBV6-6 and TRBJ1-4, with D tentatively TRBD1 (6 bases). The V gene's germline CDR1 is MNHNY and CDR2 SVGAGI (reference sequence). The CDR3 covers 14 residues. The V end lost 2 bases, the J end lost 7 bases, and 11 bases lay between the germline ends. The CDR3 bases are TGTGCCAGCAGTTACCGGGGGGCACTTGAAAAACTGTTTTTT. Translated, it gives CASSYRGALEKLFF.

The rearrangement uses TRBV2 and TRBJ2-5, with TRBD2 matching 13 bases. V was clipped by 10 bases and J by 1 base; unmatched bases: 3. The CDR3 sequence is 14 residues long. The V gene's germline CDR1 is SNHLY and CDR2 FYNNEI. For the CDR3, the DNA is TGTGCCATCGGGACTAGCGGGGTCCAAGAGACCCAGTACTTC. Amino acid sequence: CAIGTSGVQETQYF.

The rearrangement uses TRBV6-5 and TRBJ1-1; 9 nucleotides agree with TRBD1. This CDR3 spans 13 amino acids. J gave up 6 bases and V 6 bases, and 5 bases lay outside the gene matches. Germline values: CDR1 MNHEY, CDR2 SVGAGI. CDR3 sequence reads: CASSGQGIAEAFF. CDR3 nucleotides: TGTGCCAGCAGCGGACAGGGGATAGCTGAAGCTTTCTTT.

In DNA, the CDR3 is TGTGCCAGCAGCTTAGAGGCTAGCGGGAGCCCAGATACGCAGTATTTT. Protein sequence: CASSLEASGSPDTQYF. The V call is TRBV13, the J call TRBJ2-3; 10 positions match TRBD2. This CDR3 comprises 16 residues. Germline V gene lookup returns CDR1 PRHDT and CDR2 FYEKMQ (reference sequence). Trimming took 1 base from V and 4 from J; bases not matched to a gene: 5.

The chain joins TRBV10-3 to TRBJ2-3; possibly TRBD2 for D (6 bases). The CDR3 extends over 15 amino acids. Germline V CDR1 and CDR2: ENHRY, SYGVKD. V was cut by 8 bases and J by 2 bases, with 17 bases left in between. Here the CDR3 reads CAISTSSKPTDTQYF. The CDR3 coding sequence is TGTGCCATCTCAACTAGCTCCAAACCCACAGATACGCAGTATTTT.

The chain recombines TRBV19 with TRBJ1-5; 7 nucleotides match TRBD1. The CDR3 has 15 residues. V was pared by 7 bases and J by 5 bases, with 11 bases of the junction left unmatched. Per germline, CDR1 LNHDA and CDR2 SQIVND (reference sequence). The CDR3 reads CASNRGSFGDQPQHF. The CDR3 DNA is TGTGCCAGTAACAGGGGCAGTTTTGGCGATCAGCCCCAGCATTTT.

The rearrangement joins TRBV6-1 to TRBJ1-3, with a tentative D call TRBD1 (6 bases). With 8 bases removed from V and 0 bases from J, the gap between germline ends came to 11 bases. Germline CDR1 MNHNS, CDR2 SASEGT. This CDR3 comprises 14 residues. The CDR3 loop reads CASGGDTSGNTIYF. The CDR3 DNA follows: TGTGCCAGCGGTGGGGACACCTCTGGAAACACCATATATTTT.

To note about this clone: The junction does not match germline at one end; this may be a read error. The V gene is TRBV7-8, the J gene TRBJ2-3; D remains ambiguous. The germline V gene encodes CDR1 SGHVS and CDR2 FQNEAQ. CDR3 size: 14 residues. The chain's CDR3 is CASSFPSSTNTQYF. The CDR3 bases are TGTGCCAGCAGCTTTCCTAGTAGCACAAATACGCAGTATTTT.

The gene calls are TRBV19 and TRBJ2-1; 10 bases are a match to TRBD1. The trim removed 1 base at V and 7 bases at J, leaving 1 base unmatched. Germline V gives CDR1 LNHDA, CDR2 SQIVND (reference sequence). The CDR3 spans 14 residues. The CDR3 DNA is TGTGCCAGTAGTATAGGGACAGGGGGAAATGAGCAGTTCTTC. Amino acids: CASSIGTGGNEQFF.